This is a list of T cell receptor beta chains from one sample in a study of T cell responses to AZD1222 COVID-19 vaccine. Measured with immunoSEQ multiplex PCR; TCRdb has only the in-frame clones, and not every one. Found here are 98,000 or so clones, approximately 88% of them singletons; the top ten hold 8% to 9%. Sequenced material: peripheral blood, taken on day 0 of AZD1222 vaccination. These receptors all stem from an adult in good health. The CDR3 runs from the conserved cysteine through the conserved F or W. The D gene is left open where the match is weak. Clone size is given for some rows only: seen once, a few or many times, or a class if the clone is expanded.

D gene: TRBD2
clone size: .
J gene: TRBJ2-2
V gene: TRBV9
CDR3 DNA: TGTGCCAGCAGCGTAGCAGTAGCTAGCGGGAGCGGGGAGCTGTTTTTT
CDR3 protein: CASSVAVASGSGELFF

D gene: .
clone size: few
J gene: TRBJ1-2
V gene: TRBV30
CDR3 DNA: TGTGCCTGGAGTAGGGCGGGACGGAACTATGGCTACACCTTC
CDR3 protein: CAWSRAGRNYGYTF

D gene: TRBD1
clone size: .
J gene: TRBJ1-1
V gene: TRBV11-2
CDR3 DNA: TGTGCCAGCAGCTTAGGTGTTAAGGGGGCGACTGAAGCTTTCTTT
CDR3 protein: CASSLGVKGATEAFF

D gene: TRBD1
clone size: .
J gene: TRBJ2-7
V gene: TRBV19
CDR3 DNA: TGTGCCAGTAGTCCGGGGACAGGGGCATCCTACGAGCAGTACTTC
CDR3 protein: CASSPGTGASYEQYF

D gene: .
clone size: .
J gene: TRBJ2-3
V gene: TRBV7-6
CDR3 DNA: TGTGCCAGCAGCGAAAGGGGCGGGGAAACTTCAGATACGCAGTATTTT
CDR3 protein: CASSERGGETSDTQYF

D gene: TRBD1
clone size: .
J gene: TRBJ1-2
V gene: TRBV6-5
CDR3 DNA: TGTGCCAGCAGTTACGCTGGACAGGGCACCTATGGCTACACCTTC
CDR3 protein: CASSYAGQGTYGYTF

D gene: TRBD1
clone size: once
J gene: TRBJ1-6
V gene: TRBV6-5
CDR3 DNA: TGTGCCAGCAGGAGGGACAGCTCCTATAATTCACCCCTCCACTTT
CDR3 protein: CASRRDSSYNSPLHF

D gene: .
clone size: .
J gene: TRBJ1-2
V gene: TRBV19
CDR3 DNA: TGTGCCAGTAGAAGGGTAGGGCAGAGCTATGGCTACACCTTC
CDR3 protein: CASRRVGQSYGYTF

D gene: .
clone size: .
J gene: TRBJ2-1
V gene: TRBV19
CDR3 DNA: TGTGCCAGTACCTCCCCCCCGACTAATGAGCAGTTCTTC
CDR3 protein: CASTSPPTNEQFF

D gene: .
clone size: .
J gene: TRBJ2-7
V gene: TRBV30
CDR3 DNA: TGTGCCTGGAGATCCGACCTGCTCTCCTACGAGCAGTACTTC
CDR3 protein: CAWRSDLLSYEQYF

D gene: TRBD1
clone size: .
J gene: TRBJ2-7
V gene: TRBV10-3
CDR3 DNA: TGTGCCATCAGTGAGTCAGGCAGGGGGTCAGGCTACGAGCAGTACTTC
CDR3 protein: CAISESGRGSGYEQYF

D gene: TRBD1
clone size: .
J gene: TRBJ1-1
V gene: TRBV10-3
CDR3 DNA: TGTGCCCTCCGGGACAGGGACGACACTGAAGCTTTCTTT
CDR3 protein: CALRDRDDTEAFF

D gene: .
clone size: .
J gene: TRBJ1-1
V gene: TRBV14
CDR3 DNA: TGTGCCAGCAGCCAGGGAATAAGGTCCACTGAAGCTTTCTTT
CDR3 protein: CASSQGIRSTEAFF

D gene: .
clone size: .
J gene: TRBJ1-1
V gene: TRBV28
CDR3 DNA: TGTGCCAGCAGTTTGACGGTCGGAGAAGCTTTCTTT
CDR3 protein: CASSLTVGEAFF

D gene: .
clone size: .
J gene: TRBJ1-4
V gene: TRBV4-2
CDR3 DNA: TGTGCCAGCAGCCAAGAGTCCCAGGGAAATAATGAAAAACTGTTTTTT
CDR3 protein: CASSQESQGNNEKLFF

D gene: TRBD1
clone size: .
J gene: TRBJ1-1
V gene: TRBV28
CDR3 DNA: TGTGCCAGCAGTCCCTGGGACAGGGTCATGAACACTGAAGCTTTCTTT
CDR3 protein: CASSPWDRVMNTEAFF

D gene: .
clone size: .
J gene: TRBJ1-2
V gene: TRBV19
CDR3 DNA: TGTGCCAGTAGTTTTCCGGGGTCGGACTATGGCTACACCTTC
CDR3 protein: CASSFPGSDYGYTF

D gene: TRBD2
clone size: .
J gene: TRBJ2-3
V gene: TRBV28
CDR3 DNA: TGTGCCAGCAGTTTAACTTTAGCGGGAGGGCCGAAGACAGATACGCAGTATTTT
CDR3 protein: CASSLTLAGGPKTDTQYF

D gene: TRBD1
clone size: once
J gene: TRBJ1-3
V gene: TRBV28
CDR3 DNA: TGTGCCAGCAGTTTACACAGGGGCCCCTCTGGAAACACCATATATTTT
CDR3 protein: CASSLHRGPSGNTIYF

D gene: .
clone size: .
J gene: TRBJ1-5
V gene: TRBV2
CDR3 DNA: TGTGCCAGCAGTGAGAGCCGGGTTCAGCCCCAGCATTTT
CDR3 protein: CASSESRVQPQHF

D gene: TRBD1
clone size: .
J gene: TRBJ1-2
V gene: TRBV19
CDR3 DNA: TGTGCCAGTAGTGTCCCAGGGACAGGGGACGGCTATGGCTACACCTTC
CDR3 protein: CASSVPGTGDGYGYTF

D gene: .
clone size: once
J gene: TRBJ2-3
V gene: TRBV7-2
CDR3 DNA: TGTGCCAGCAGCTCAAGGGCCCAAGGAACAGATACGCAGTATTTT
CDR3 protein: CASSSRAQGTDTQYF

D gene: .
clone size: few
J gene: TRBJ1-6
V gene: TRBV20-1
CDR3 DNA: TGCAGTGCTAGGATCAATTCACCCCTCCACTTT
CDR3 protein: CSARINSPLHF

D gene: .
clone size: .
J gene: TRBJ2-1
V gene: TRBV5-1
CDR3 DNA: TGCGCCAGCAGGAACAGTTTAGGTTTCAATGAGCAGTTCTTC
CDR3 protein: CASRNSLGFNEQFF

D gene: TRBD1
clone size: .
J gene: TRBJ1-3
V gene: TRBV18
CDR3 DNA: TGTACCAGCTCTCGGATGGTCGGGACAGACTCTGGAAACACCATATATTTT
CDR3 protein: CTSSRMVGTDSGNTIYF

D gene: .
clone size: .
J gene: TRBJ1-5
V gene: TRBV20-1
CDR3 DNA: TGCAGTGCTAGTCAAGCAGAAGCTCAGCCCCAGCATTTT
CDR3 protein: CSASQAEAQPQHF

D gene: TRBD2
clone size: .
J gene: TRBJ2-3
V gene: TRBV28
CDR3 DNA: TGTGCCAGCAGTTCTGGAGTTAGGCTAGTCGCGGGAGTTAAGAGGATGCGACGCACAGATACGCAGTATTTT
CDR3 protein: CASSSGVRLVAGVKRMRRTDTQYF

D gene: TRBD1
clone size: .
J gene: TRBJ2-1
V gene: TRBV24-1
CDR3 DNA: TGTGCCACCAGTGATCGGACAGGAGTTTACAATGAGCAGTTCTTC
CDR3 protein: CATSDRTGVYNEQFF

D gene: .
clone size: once
J gene: TRBJ1-1
V gene: TRBV2
CDR3 DNA: TGTGCCAGCAGTGATGCAGGGATTATGAACACTGAAGCTTTCTTT
CDR3 protein: CASSDAGIMNTEAFF